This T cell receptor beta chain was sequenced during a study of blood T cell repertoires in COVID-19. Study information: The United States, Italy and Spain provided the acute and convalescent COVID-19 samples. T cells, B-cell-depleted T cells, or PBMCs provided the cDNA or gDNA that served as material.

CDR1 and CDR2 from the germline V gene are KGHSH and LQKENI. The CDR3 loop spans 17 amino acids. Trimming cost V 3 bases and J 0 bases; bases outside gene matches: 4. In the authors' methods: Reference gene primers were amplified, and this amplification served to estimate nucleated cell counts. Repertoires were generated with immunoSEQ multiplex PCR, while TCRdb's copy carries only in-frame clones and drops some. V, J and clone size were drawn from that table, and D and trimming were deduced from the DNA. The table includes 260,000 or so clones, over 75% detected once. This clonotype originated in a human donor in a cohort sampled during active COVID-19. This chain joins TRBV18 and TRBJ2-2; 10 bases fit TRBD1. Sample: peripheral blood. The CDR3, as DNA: TGTGCCAGCTCACCGCGACAGGGGGCGTCGAACACCGGGGAGCTGTTTTTT. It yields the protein CASSPRQGASNTGELFF.